The clone carrying this T cell receptor beta chain appeared many times. These data originate in a study of identical twins. Per germline, CDR1 SGDLS and CDR2 YYNGEE. V was shortened by 2 bases and J by 6 bases, with 3 bases between the two germline ends. The CDR3 length is 12 residues. TCRdb redid the calling of the 5' RACE reads with MiXCR, one entry per CDR3 protein. Of about 810,000 distinct CDR3 sequences detected, 9% to 15% appear once; the ten largest clones hold about 1.5%. This same sample was also taken into another study, of yellow fever vaccine responses in identical twins.

This clonotype was obtained from a woman aged 18-30 years in good health. The sample was PBMCs. This chain joins TRBV9 and TRBJ1-6; no firm D call. Here the CDR3 reads CASSVLNSPLHF. In DNA, the CDR3 is TGTGCCAGCAGCGTCCTTAATTCACCCCTCCACTTT.